This is a list of T cell receptor beta chains from one sample in a study of cytomegalovirus exposure and HLA in healthy donors. Data came from immunoSEQ multiplex PCR; TCRdb stores just in-frame clones and leaves some out. This sample carries 210,000 or so clones, about three quarters of them seen once, and the ten largest clones take about 0.5%. The sequencing input was PBMCs. Every receptor here comes from a boy between 5 and 17 years old in good health and CMV-seronegative. The CDR3 runs from the conserved cysteine through the conserved F or W. Fields, in order: D gene, clone size, V gene, J gene, CDR3 protein, CDR3 DNA. D genes are given only for firm matches. Clone size, where shown, is once, few, many, or a class for clones that have expanded.

>NA|NA|TRBV5-1|TRBJ1-2
CASSFRDSANYGYTF
TGCGCCAGCAGCTTTAGAGACAGTGCTAACTATGGCTACACCTTC
>NA|once|TRBV18|TRBJ1-2
CASSPYKYSPDTSPYGYTF
TGTGCCAGCTCACCATACAAGTACTCCCCGGACACCTCTCCGTATGGCTACACCTTC
>NA|NA|TRBV7-6|TRBJ2-7
CASSLAHLYEQYF
TGTGCCAGCAGCTTGGCTCACCTCTACGAGCAGTACTTC
>TRBD2|NA|TRBV13|TRBJ2-3
CASSLNGGGFTDTQYF
TGTGCCAGCAGCTTAAATGGCGGGGGGTTCACAGATACGCAGTATTTT
>TRBD1|NA|TRBV12-5|TRBJ1-2
CASGTLGQGAIYGYTF
TGTGCTAGTGGTACACTCGGACAGGGGGCGATCTATGGCTACACCTTC
>NA|NA|TRBV10-3|TRBJ2-1
CAIRIAGASHYNEQFF
TGTGCCATCAGGATCGCGGGGGCCTCCCATTACAATGAGCAGTTCTTC
>NA|NA|TRBV28|TRBJ2-2
CASSIIHRTGRGELFF
TGTGCCAGCAGTATCATTCACCGTACAGGACGCGGGGAGCTGTTTTTT
>NA|NA|TRBV2|TRBJ2-7
CASSPRGIPPVGYEQYF
TGTGCCAGCAGTCCCCGGGGGATTCCGCCGGTAGGCTACGAGCAGTACTTC
>TRBD2|NA|TRBV18|TRBJ2-2
CASSPGLPNTGELFF
TGTGCCAGCTCGCCGGGACTACCGAACACCGGGGAGCTGTTTTTT
>NA|NA|TRBV6-6|TRBJ2-5
CASSSYGIPETQYF
TGTGCCAGCAGTTCGTACGGGATCCCAGAGACCCAGTACTTC
>NA|NA|TRBV6-5|TRBJ1-2
CASRTGGYGYTF
TGTGCCAGCAGGACAGGAGGCTATGGCTACACCTTC
>TRBD1|NA|TRBV27|TRBJ2-7
CATRIGQASYEQYF
TGTGCCACCCGTATAGGACAGGCCTCCTACGAGCAGTACTTC
>NA|NA|TRBV5-4|TRBJ1-2
CASSLGPGQQNYGYTF
TGTGCCAGCAGCTTGGGGCCGGGACAACAAAACTATGGCTACACCTTC
>NA|NA|TRBV13|TRBJ2-7
CASTEGAAYEQYF
TGTGCCAGCACCGAGGGCGCCGCCTACGAGCAGTACTTC
>NA|NA|TRBV11-3|TRBJ1-2
CASRHQEDGYTF
TGTGCCAGCAGACATCAGGAGGATGGCTACACCTTC
>TRBD2|few|TRBV2|TRBJ2-1
CASSLGLAVYNEQFF
TGTGCCAGCAGTTTGGGACTAGCTGTCTACAATGAGCAGTTCTTC
>NA|NA|TRBV27|TRBJ1-1
CASSLFRQNTEAFF
TGTGCCAGCAGTTTATTTCGACAGAACACTGAAGCTTTCTTT
>TRBD1|NA|TRBV7-6|TRBJ2-5
CASSSDREETQYF
TGTGCCAGCAGCTCCGACAGGGAAGAGACCCAGTACTTC
>NA|NA|TRBV5-5|TRBJ2-7
CASSAELAYEQYF
TGTGCCAGCAGCGCGGAGTTGGCCTACGAGCAGTACTTC
>TRBD1|NA|TRBV18|TRBJ1-1
CASSGQANTEAFF
TGTGCCAGCTCGGGACAGGCCAACACTGAAGCTTTCTTT
>TRBD1|NA|TRBV6-5|TRBJ1-2
CASSTPGQGAEGYTF
TGTGCCAGCAGCACCCCCGGACAGGGGGCGGAGGGCTACACCTTC
>TRBD1|NA|TRBV5-1|TRBJ1-3
CASSAEQGNTIYF
TGCGCCAGCAGCGCAGAACAGGGGAACACCATATATTTT
>NA|NA|TRBV5-4|TRBJ2-3
CASSAVGRTTDTQYF
TGTGCCAGCAGCGCGGTTGGGAGAACCACAGATACGCAGTATTTT
>TRBD2|NA|TRBV6-1|TRBJ2-5
CASRTRLAGMETQYF
TGTGCCAGCAGAACCAGACTAGCGGGAATGGAGACCCAGTACTTC
>NA|NA|TRBV7-9|TRBJ2-7
CASSLVRTGQYF
TGTGCCAGCAGCTTAGTCAGGACTGGGCAGTACTTC
>TRBD1|NA|TRBV30|TRBJ1-5
CAWSVRGDRRNQPQHF
TGTGCCTGGAGTGTACGAGGGGACAGACGGAATCAGCCCCAGCATTTT
>TRBD2|NA|TRBV7-9|TRBJ2-1
CASSLLGSGSYNEQFF
TGTGCCAGCAGCCTCTTAGGGAGCGGGAGTTACAATGAGCAGTTCTTC
>NA|NA|TRBV30|TRBJ2-3
CAWSAGAWSTDTQYF
TGTGCCTGGAGTGCTGGGGCGTGGAGCACAGATACGCAGTATTTT
>NA|NA|TRBV30|TRBJ2-5
CAWSVRGRWETQYF
TGTGCCTGGAGTGTACGGGGTAGGTGGGAGACCCAGTACTTC
>TRBD1|NA|TRBV10-3|TRBJ1-2
CAISEDRGLGYGYTF
TGTGCCATCAGTGAGGACAGGGGGTTGGGGTATGGCTACACCTTC
>TRBD1|NA|TRBV2|TRBJ2-7
CASSEAATGINEQYF
TGTGCCAGCAGTGAAGCGGCGACAGGGATCAACGAGCAGTACTTC
>NA|NA|TRBV5-6|TRBJ1-1
CASSFASWSDEAFF
TGTGCCAGCAGCTTCGCAAGTTGGTCTGATGAGGCTTTCTTT
>NA|NA|TRBV19|TRBJ1-5
CASSTLIGRTLHF
TGTGCCAGTAGTACCCTGATTGGGAGGACCCTCCATTTT
>NA|NA|TRBV21-1|TRBJ1-1
CASSPWTGVNTEAFF
TGTGCCAGCAGCCCTTGGACAGGGGTGAACACTGAAGCTTTCTTT
>NA|NA|TRBV15|TRBJ1-1
CATSTPSDRSFTEAFF
TGTGCCACCAGCACCCCCTCAGATCGTAGCTTCACTGAAGCTTTCTTT
>NA|once|TRBV18|TRBJ1-6
CASSPETLSGNSPLHF
TGTGCCAGCTCACCGGAGACTCTCTCGGGGAATTCACCCCTCCACTTT
>NA|NA|TRBV6-5|TRBJ2-3
CATRGFTDTQYF
TGTGCCACTAGGGGCTTCACAGATACGCAGTATTTT
>TRBD2|NA|TRBV5-1|TRBJ2-7
CASSTRLAGAYEQYF
TGCGCCAGCAGCACACGACTAGCGGGCGCCTACGAGCAGTACTTC
>TRBD1|NA|TRBV5-6|TRBJ1-2
CASSFYRGGGYTF
TGTGCCAGCAGCTTCTACAGGGGCGGTGGCTACACCTTC
>NA|few|TRBV13|TRBJ2-5
CASSFMGRGSPQETQYF
TGTGCCAGCAGCTTTATGGGTAGGGGGAGTCCCCAAGAGACCCAGTACTTC
>NA|once|TRBV7-9|TRBJ2-1
CASSPNSYNEQFF
TGTGCCAGCAGCCCTAATTCCTACAATGAGCAGTTCTTC
>NA|NA|TRBV7-2|TRBJ2-5
CASSSTLSQYF
TGTGCCAGCAGCTCCACTTTGTCCCAGTACTTC
>NA|once|TRBV5-1|TRBJ1-1
CASRQQKNTEAFF
TGCGCCAGCAGACAGCAAAAGAACACTGAAGCTTTCTTT
>TRBD2|few|TRBV11-3|TRBJ2-1
CASTKTSGGFQGNEQFF
TGTGCCAGCACCAAGACTAGCGGGGGCTTTCAGGGCAATGAGCAGTTCTTC
>NA|NA|TRBV30|TRBJ1-5
CAWSVRQGPGSQPQHF
TGTGCCTGGAGTGTACGCCAGGGTCCTGGTAGCCAGCCCCAGCATTTT